What follows are 26 T cell receptor beta chains derived from one specimen sequenced in a study of cytomegalovirus exposure and HLA in healthy donors. Repertoires were generated with immunoSEQ multiplex PCR, while TCRdb's copy carries only in-frame clones and drops some. Here the sample spans about 240,000 clones, approximately 86% being singletons. Sample: PBMCs. The receptors shown here come from a woman aged 25 to 39 in good health and CMV-seropositive.

The chain employs TRBV7-8 and TRBJ1-3; weak D call: TRBD1 (6 bases). This CDR3 is built from 19 residues. Deletions cut 2 bases from V and 1 base from J, with 21 bases between. Germline V gene sequence: CDR1 SGHVS, CDR2 FQNEAQ. CDR3 coding DNA: TGTGCCAGCAGCTTAAGGTTGGGGGGGCAGGCTCATTCTGGAAACACCATATATTTT. It is translated as CASSLRLGGQAHSGNTIYF.

J is TRBJ2-3 and V is TRBV27, with 7 positions matching TRBD1. Germline-derived CDR1 and CDR2 are MNHEY and SMNVEV (reference sequence). The CDR3 covers 15 residues. J was trimmed by 3 bases and V by 4 bases; bases with no gene match: 7. The CDR3 DNA reads as TGTGCCAGCAGTTCCTTCCAGGGGGTGACAGATACGCAGTATTTT. It encodes CASSSFQGVTDTQYF.

The chain recombines TRBV6-5 with TRBJ1-5; D call uncertain. V was trimmed by 0 bases and J by 0 bases, leaving 9 bases between them. Germline V gene data show CDR1 as MNHEY and CDR2 as SVGAGI. This CDR3 has 16 amino acids. CDR3 DNA: TGTGCCAGCAGTTACTCGTATCCAGATAGCAATCAGCCCCAGCATTTT. Residues: CASSYSYPDSNQPQHF.

The gene calls are TRBV28 and TRBJ2-7; D is uncertain. This CDR3 has 13 amino acids. The germline CDR1 and CDR2 sequences are MDHEN and SYDVKM. V shed 5 bases and J shed 6 bases, with 14 bases lying between them. The CDR3 is CASSTAFSREQYF. CDR3 coding DNA: TGTGCCAGCAGTACCGCGTTTAGCCGCGAGCAGTACTTC.

CDR3 loop: CASSNQQAGNTGELFF. The CDR3 DNA reads as TGTGCCAGCAGCAACCAACAAGCGGGAAACACCGGGGAGCTGTTTTTT. This chain uses TRBV9 with TRBJ2-2; 7 bases match TRBD2. Germline V lookup: CDR1 SGDLS, CDR2 YYNGEE. The CDR3 consists of 16 residues. J gave up 2 bases and V 4 bases, and 8 bases lay outside the gene matches.

There are a few counts of this clone. The chain is built from TRBV2 and TRBJ1-2, with TRBD1 matching 7 bases. The junction had 5 bases not matched to a gene; V was cut back by 7 bases and J by 0 bases. Germline CDR1 is SNHLY and CDR2 is FYNNEI. There are 14 residues in the CDR3. The DNA of the CDR3 is TGTGCCAGCACCGGGACAGAGACTAACTATGGCTACACCTTC. Its protein product is CASTGTETNYGYTF.

V usage is TRBV25-1 and J usage is TRBJ1-1; TRBD1 matches 7 bases. V trimming: 6 bases; J trimming: 2 bases; junction bases outside the gene matches: 9. This CDR3 contains 15 residues. From germline, CDR1 is MGHDK and CDR2 SYGVNS. The CDR3 protein is CASRTGTATNTEAFF. The CDR3 DNA reads TGTGCCAGCAGAACCGGGACAGCAACTAACACTGAAGCTTTCTTT. Full variable domain (rest looked up from reference TRBV25-1 and TRBJ1-1): EADIYQTPRYLVIGTGKKITLECSQTMGHDKMYWYQQDPGMELHLIHYSYGVNSTEKGDLSSESTVSRIRTEHFPLTLESARPSHTSQYLCASRTGTATNTEAFFGQGTRLTVV.

This sequence joins TRBV29-1 and TRBJ2-5; D remains unclear. The CDR3 is made up of 12 amino acids. Per the germline V gene, CDR1 is SQVTM and CDR2 is ANQGSEA. Trimming took off 4 bases at V and 3 bases at J, with 9 bases between the two ends. Written as DNA, the CDR3 is TGCAGCGTTGCCCGCGGAGAAGAGACCCAGTACTTC. This translates into CSVARGEETQYF.

In regard to this clone: Other DNA sequences from this sample encode an identical CDR3 as well. The V and J genes are TRBV7-9 and TRBJ1-1; D is ambiguous. Germline-derived CDR1 and CDR2 are SEHNR and FQNEAQ (reference sequence). This CDR3 is built from 15 residues. V lost 1 base, J lost 1 base, and 10 bases lay in between. The CDR3 reads CASSLEVGGNTEAFF. Here the CDR3 DNA reads TGTGCCAGCAGCTTAGAGGTCGGCGGGAACACTGAAGCTTTCTTT.

This sequence joins TRBV11-2 and TRBJ1-3; possibly TRBD1 for D (5 bases). V gave up 7 bases and J gave up 3 bases, with 7 bases separating them. Germline V gene lookup returns CDR1 SGHAT and CDR2 FQNNGV. The CDR3 runs 12 residues. The CDR3 sequence: CASTGYGNTIYF. In nucleotides, the CDR3 is TGTGCCAGCACAGGGTATGGAAACACCATATATTTT.

This chain connects TRBV5-1 to TRBJ1-1; 10 nucleotides align to TRBD1. Germline V gene lookup returns CDR1 SGHRS and CDR2 YFSETQ. The CDR3 runs 16 residues. Trimming cost V 4 bases and J 4 bases; bases outside gene matches: 10. The CDR3 bases are TGCGCCAGCAGCGTCTCCGGGACAGGGGTGAGCACTGAAGCTTTCTTT. Translating it yields CASSVSGTGVSTEAFF. Full variable domain (rest looked up from reference TRBV5-1 and TRBJ1-1): KAGVTQTPRYLIKTRGQQVTLSCSPISGHRSVSWYQQTPGQGLQFLFEYFSETQRNKGNFPGRFSGRQFSNSRSEMNVSTLELGDSALYLCASSVSGTGVSTEAFFGQGTRLTVV.

This chain connects TRBV6-1 to TRBJ2-1; 10 nucleotides line up with TRBD2. This CDR3 contains 15 residues. Germline V gene sequence: CDR1 MNHNS, CDR2 SASEGT. Unmatched junction bases numbered 8, after V lost 9 bases and J lost 3 bases. The CDR3 protein is CARFLAGVFYNEQFF. DNA of the CDR3: TGTGCCAGGTTCCTAGCGGGAGTTTTCTACAATGAGCAGTTCTTC.

This clone was detected a few times. This rearrangement joins TRBV21-1 to TRBJ1-2; TRBD1, the table's D call, lacks a check against the DNA. TRBV21-1 is a pseudogene. CDR3 length: 11 amino acids. In DNA, the CDR3 is TGTGCCAGCAGCGGACAGGGGAGCTACACCTTC. Translating gives CASSGQGSYTF.

This sequence joins TRBV6-1 and TRBJ1-2; D perhaps matches TRBD1 (5 bases). CDR1 is MNHNS and CDR2 is SASEGT in the germline V gene. V lost 1 base, J lost 2 bases, and 8 bases lay in between. The length of the CDR3 is 14 residues. The DNA for the CDR3 is TGTGCCAGCAGTGAAGTCCGGACAAACTATGGCTACACCTTC. Amino acid sequence: CASSEVRTNYGYTF.

As concerns this clone: Its ends do not fully match the called genes, so a read error is possible. V usage is TRBV13 and J usage is TRBJ1-4, with 9 bases lining up with TRBD1. CDR1 and CDR2 (germline): PRHDT, FYEKMQ (reference sequence). This CDR3 is 16 amino acids long. The CDR3 DNA reads TGTGCCAGCAGATTAGTGCGGGGGACAGGGAATGAAAAACTGTTTTTT. Residues: CASRLVRGTGNEKLFF.

The chain carries TRBV28 and TRBJ2-2, with 9 bases matching TRBD2. In germline, CDR1 is MDHEN, CDR2 SYDVKM. The CDR3 sequence is 15 residues long. Trimming removed 5 bases from V and 4 bases from J; junction bases left unmatched: 5. CDR3 DNA sequence: TGTGCCAGCAGTCGGGCGGGGGGGTCCACCGGGGAGCTGTTTTTT. Its protein product is CASSRAGGSTGELFF.

The chain employs TRBV28 and TRBJ1-2; TRBD1 matches at 8 bases. Trimming removed 8 bases from V and 3 bases from J; junction bases left unmatched: 14. CDR1 and CDR2 (germline): MDHEN, SYDVKM. The CDR3 is 16 amino acids. The CDR3 protein is CASALFSDRDDYGYTF. The CDR3 region has the DNA TGTGCCAGCGCACTTTTTTCGGACAGGGACGACTATGGCTACACCTTC.

The genes are TRBV7-8 and TRBJ2-7; D perhaps matches TRBD1 (6 bases). CDR1 is SGHVS and CDR2 is FQNEAQ in the germline V gene. Trimming pared 1 base from V and 4 bases from J, leaving 14 bases between. This CDR3 is built from 15 residues. This chain's CDR3 is CASSLDRAGRYEQYF. CDR3 nucleotide sequence: TGTGCCAGCAGCTTAGACAGGGCTGGTCGGTACGAGCAGTACTTC.

This rearrangement joins TRBV14 to TRBJ2-1; D not resolved. CDR3 length equals 13 residues. With 4 bases removed from V and 7 bases from J, the gap between germline ends came to 11 bases. Germline V CDR1 and CDR2: SGHDN, FVKESK. In DNA form, the CDR3 reads TGTGCCAGCAGCCCCGAGATGGTGAATGAGCAGTTCTTC. Encoded protein: CASSPEMVNEQFF. The variable domain in full, with the rest retrieved from reference TRBV14 and TRBJ2-1, is EAGVTQFPSHSVIEKGQTVTLRCDPISGHDNLYWYRRVMGKEIKFLLHFVKESKQDESGMPNNRFLAERTGGTYSTLKVQPAELEDSGVYFCASSPEMVNEQFFGPGTRLTVL.

The CDR3 protein is CASSSKAGLRNEQFF. DNA of the CDR3: TGTGCCAGCAGCTCTAAGGCGGGTCTTCGGAATGAGCAGTTCTTC. This chain joins TRBV7-2 and TRBJ2-1; maybe TRBD2 (5 bases). Trimming removed 4 bases at V and 7 bases at J, with 17 bases between. The CDR3 is 15 residues long. Germline CDR1 reads SGHTA; CDR2 reads FQGNSA.

The chain recombines TRBV11-3 with TRBJ2-2; the match to TRBD1 covers 10 bases. The V segment lost 4 bases and the J segment 4 bases; nucleotides outside the gene matches: 3. CDR1 is SGHNT, CDR2 YENEEA, per germline. The CDR3 loop spans 15 amino acids. CDR3 sequence reads: CASSWGQGSTGELFF. In DNA form, the CDR3 reads TGTGCCAGCAGCTGGGGACAGGGGAGCACCGGGGAGCTGTTTTTT.

V usage is TRBV27 and J usage is TRBJ2-2; 9 bases are shared with TRBD2. After removal of 2 bases from V and 4 bases from J, the junction contained 5 bases not matched to a gene. The CDR3 has 16 residues. Germline values: CDR1 MNHEY, CDR2 SMNVEV (reference sequence). CDR3 amino acids: CASSLAGGLFTGELFF. The CDR3 coding sequence is TGTGCCAGCAGTTTAGCGGGAGGGCTTTTCACCGGGGAGCTGTTTTTT.

V gene TRBV5-1 combines with J gene TRBJ2-1; D is perhaps TRBD2 (6 bases). Trimming left V 2 bases short and J 8 bases short, with 8 bases between. The length of the CDR3 is 12 residues. CDR1 SGHRS and CDR2 YFSETQ come from the germline V gene. The CDR3 DNA reads as TGCGCCAGCAGCTTTGGAGGGGATGAGCAGTTCTTC. This gives the protein CASSFGGDEQFF.

This clone occurred a few times. CDR3 protein: CASSPGLGDTGELFF. As DNA, the CDR3 is TGTGCCAGCAGCCCCGGCCTCGGGGACACCGGGGAGCTGTTTTTT. The rearrangement joins TRBV19 to TRBJ2-2, with D perhaps TRBD2 (5 bases). This CDR3 spans 15 amino acids. CDR1 LNHDA and CDR2 SQIVND come from the germline V gene (reference sequence). The V and J ends lost 9 bases and 3 bases respectively, with 17 bases between them.

The chain couples TRBV30 to TRBJ2-7, with 13 bases lining up with TRBD2. The junction had 5 bases not matched to a gene; V was cut back by 0 bases and J by 6 bases. In germline, CDR1 is GTSNPN, CDR2 SVGIG (reference sequence). This CDR3 contains 15 residues. This CDR3 is CAWSVLGLAGSEQYF. CDR3 coding DNA: TGTGCCTGGAGTGTACTGGGACTAGCGGGATCCGAGCAGTACTTC. Supplemented by reference TRBV30 and TRBJ2-7, the full variable domain reads SQTIHQWPATLVQPVGSPLSLECTVEGTSNPNLYWYRQAAGRGLQLLFYSVGIGQISSEVPQNLSASRPQDRQFILSSKKLLLSDSGFYLCAWSVLGLAGSEQYFGPGTRLTVT.

The chain joins TRBV28 to TRBJ1-2; tentative D call: TRBD1 (6 bases). The CDR3 length is 16 residues. CDR1 and CDR2 from the germline V gene are MDHEN and SYDVKM. V gave up 6 bases and J gave up 2 bases, with 19 bases separating them. This CDR3 reads CASSWVTGSPNYGYTF. The CDR3 nucleotides read TGTGCCAGCAGCTGGGTCACAGGGTCTCCGAACTATGGCTACACCTTC.